The present TCR beta chain was sequenced within a study of blood T cell repertoires in COVID-19. For the study at large: Spain, Italy and the United States supplied samples that represented acute and convalescent COVID-19. The cDNA or gDNA used as material had been derived from T cells, B-cell-depleted T cells, or PBMCs.

Authors' data handling: Reference gene primer amplification yielded estimated nucleated cell counts. Using immunoSEQ multiplex PCR, the repertoire was profiled, and TCRdb retains in-frame clones only, with some absent. That table furnishes V, J and clone size, whereas the DNA furnished D and trimming. The data contain 350,000 to 450,000 clones, around nine tenths of them singletons. This clone was counted a single time. The CDR3 is 14 amino acids. CDR1 and CDR2 from the germline V gene are MRHNA and SNTAGT. The germline V and J ends were trimmed by 8 bases and 0 bases, with 12 bases remaining between them.

This clonotype was sampled from a human donor in a cohort sampled during active COVID-19. The chain is built from TRBV6-4 and TRBJ2-3, with TRBD1 as a possible D gene (5 bases). What was sequenced was peripheral blood. In nucleotides, the CDR3 is TGTGCCAGCTCCCGCTCAGGGAGCACAGATACGCAGTATTTT. Protein: CASSRSGSTDTQYF.